The 9 T cell receptor beta chains in this list originate from one sample, sequenced in a study of blood T cell repertoires in COVID-19. The table came from immunoSEQ multiplex PCR; TCRdb's copy has only in-frame clones and leaves some out. The sample yields about 100,000 clones, 70% to 90% seen once. Input material: peripheral blood. The receptors were sampled from a human donor in a cohort sampled during active COVID-19.

The gene calls are TRBV5-1 and TRBJ2-7, with TRBD1 identical over 10 bases. The germline CDR1 and CDR2 sequences are SGHRS and YFSETQ. The CDR3 is made up of 15 amino acids. Unmatched junction bases numbered 4, after V lost 0 bases and J lost 4 bases. The CDR3 region has the DNA TGCGCCAGCAGCTTGGGGGACAGGGGTACGTACGAGCAGTACTTC. This gives the protein CASSLGDRGTYEQYF.

Only a few counts were recorded for this clone. This chain links TRBV5-1 with TRBJ2-3; the D gene could be TRBD1 or TRBD2 (5 bases each). The CDR3 is made up of 13 amino acids. Germline V lookup: CDR1 SGHRS, CDR2 YFSETQ. Trimming removed 9 bases from V and 2 bases from J, with 13 bases in between. The CDR3 nucleotides are TGCGCCACCAGGGAGTCCTACACAGATACGCAGTATTTT. Translated: CATRESYTDTQYF.

The chain has TRBV3-1 (or the pseudogene TRBV3-2) and TRBJ2-7; D gene ambiguous. V lost 0 bases, J lost 0 bases, and 6 bases lay in between. The CDR3 extends over 14 amino acids. Germline lookup yields CDR1 LGHDT and CDR2 YNNKEL (reference sequence). The CDR3 reads CASSQDLSSYEQYF. The CDR3 region has the DNA TGTGCCAGCAGCCAAGATCTAAGCTCCTACGAGCAGTACTTC.

V and J are TRBV3-1 (or the pseudogene TRBV3-2) and TRBJ1-1, with D tentatively TRBD1 (5 bases). V lost 4 bases and J lost 5, with 11 bases in between. Germline V gene lookup returns CDR1 LGHDT and CDR2 YNNKEL (reference sequence). CDR3 size: 13 residues. CDR3 protein: CASSRTGLTEAFF. CDR3 in DNA: TGTGCCAGCAGCCGCACAGGATTGACTGAAGCTTTCTTT.

This rearrangement joins TRBV14 to TRBJ2-1; D not resolved. The CDR3 runs 14 residues. Trimming cost V 3 bases and J 4 bases, with 10 bases left between them. Germline V gene lookup returns CDR1 SGHDN and CDR2 FVKESK. The CDR3 DNA reads TGTGCCAGCAGCCACCCTCCTGTTTACAATGAGCAGTTCTTC. Its translation: CASSHPPVYNEQFF.

This rearrangement joins TRBV4-2 to TRBJ1-2; D might be TRBD1 (5 bases). The CDR3 has 16 residues. Germline V lookup: CDR1 LGHNA, CDR2 YNFKEQ. V gave up 0 bases and J gave up 2 bases, with 13 bases separating them. The CDR3 sequence: CASSQDTRQMNYGYTF. The DNA of the CDR3 is TGTGCCAGCAGCCAAGATACCAGACAGATGAACTATGGCTACACCTTC.

This chain connects TRBV7-9 to TRBJ2-5; D call uncertain. The CDR3 spans 13 residues. Germline CDR1 is SEHNR and CDR2 is FQNEAQ (reference sequence). Trimming took off 2 bases at V and 5 bases at J, with 9 bases between the two ends. CDR3 nucleotide sequence: TGTGCCAGCAGCTTATATCCGGAGGAGACCCAGTACTTC. This translates into CASSLYPEETQYF.

The chain recombines TRBV6-5 with TRBJ2-3, with TRBD2 identical over 7 bases. The CDR3 runs 16 residues. J lost 3 bases, V lost 2 bases, and 8 bases had no gene match. The germline V gene has CDR1 MNHEY and CDR2 SVGAGI. In DNA, the CDR3 is TGTGCCAGCAGTTACGGGGCGGGAGCAGGGACAGATACGCAGTATTTT. Translated: CASSYGAGAGTDTQYF.

DNA of the CDR3: TGTGCCAGCTCCCCCTCCCCGAACACTGAAGCTTTCTTT. Its translation: CASSPSPNTEAFF. The V and J genes are TRBV27 and TRBJ1-1; D not resolved. This CDR3 contains 13 residues. Germline CDR1 is MNHEY and CDR2 is SMNVEV (reference sequence). Trimming left V 8 bases short and J 1 base short, with 11 bases between.